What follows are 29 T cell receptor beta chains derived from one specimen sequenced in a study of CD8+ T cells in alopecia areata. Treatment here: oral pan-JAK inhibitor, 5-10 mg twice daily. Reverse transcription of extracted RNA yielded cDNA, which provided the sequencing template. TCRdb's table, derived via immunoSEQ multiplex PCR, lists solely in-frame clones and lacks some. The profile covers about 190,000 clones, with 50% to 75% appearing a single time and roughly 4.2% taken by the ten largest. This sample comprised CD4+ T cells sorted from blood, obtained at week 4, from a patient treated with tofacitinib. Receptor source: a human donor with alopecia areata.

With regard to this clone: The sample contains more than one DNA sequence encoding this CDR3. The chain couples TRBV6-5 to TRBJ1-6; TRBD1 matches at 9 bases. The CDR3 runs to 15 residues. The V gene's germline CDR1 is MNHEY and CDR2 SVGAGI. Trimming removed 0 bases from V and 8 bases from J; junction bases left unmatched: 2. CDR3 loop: CASSYSGQGYSPLHF. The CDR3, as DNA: TGTGCCAGCAGTTACTCGGGACAGGGCTATTCACCCCTCCACTTT.

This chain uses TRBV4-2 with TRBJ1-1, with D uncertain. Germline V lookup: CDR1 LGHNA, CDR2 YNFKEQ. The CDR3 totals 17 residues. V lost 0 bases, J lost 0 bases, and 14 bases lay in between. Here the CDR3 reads CASSQDIDVGLNTEAFF. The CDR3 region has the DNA TGTGCCAGCAGCCAAGATATCGATGTCGGATTGAACACTGAAGCTTTCTTT.

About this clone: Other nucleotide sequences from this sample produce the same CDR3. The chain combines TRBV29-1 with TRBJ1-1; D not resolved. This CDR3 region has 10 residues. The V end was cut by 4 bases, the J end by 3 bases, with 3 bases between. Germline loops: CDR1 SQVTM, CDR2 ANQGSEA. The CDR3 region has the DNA TGCAGCGTTGTCGACACTGAAGCTTTCTTT. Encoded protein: CSVVDTEAFF.

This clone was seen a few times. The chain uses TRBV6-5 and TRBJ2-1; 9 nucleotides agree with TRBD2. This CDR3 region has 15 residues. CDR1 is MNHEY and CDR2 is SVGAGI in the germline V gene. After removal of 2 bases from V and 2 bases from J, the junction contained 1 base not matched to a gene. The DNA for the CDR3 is TGTGCCAGCAGTTACGGCGGGGGGGCCTACAATGAGCAGTTCTTC. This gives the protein CASSYGGGAYNEQFF.

CDR3: CAWSRAGLSGNTIYF. The CDR3 DNA reads TGTGCCTGGAGTAGGGCAGGACTCTCTGGAAACACCATATATTTT. The genes are TRBV30 and TRBJ1-3; D gene ambiguous. Germline CDR1 GTSNPN, CDR2 SVGIG (reference sequence). The V end lost 2 bases, the J end lost 0 bases, and 11 bases lay between the germline ends. CDR3 size: 15 residues.

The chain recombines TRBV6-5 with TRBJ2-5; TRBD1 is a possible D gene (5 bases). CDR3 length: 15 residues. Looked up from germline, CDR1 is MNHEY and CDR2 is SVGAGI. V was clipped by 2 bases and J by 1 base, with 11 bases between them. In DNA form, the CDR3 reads TGTGCCAGCAGTTACGCAGGGCTGTCCCAAGAGACCCAGTACTTC. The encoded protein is CASSYAGLSQETQYF.

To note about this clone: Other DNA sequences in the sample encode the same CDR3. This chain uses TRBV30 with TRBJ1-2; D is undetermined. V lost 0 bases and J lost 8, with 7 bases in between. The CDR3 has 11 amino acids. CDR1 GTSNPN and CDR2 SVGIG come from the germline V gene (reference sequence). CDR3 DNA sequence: TGTGCCTGGAGTGTTTTCGGCGGCTACACCTTC. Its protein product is CAWSVFGGYTF.

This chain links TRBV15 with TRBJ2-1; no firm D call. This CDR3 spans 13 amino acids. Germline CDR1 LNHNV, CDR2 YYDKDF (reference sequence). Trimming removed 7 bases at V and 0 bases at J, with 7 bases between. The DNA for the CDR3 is TGTGCCACCATGAGGAGCTCCTACAATGAGCAGTTCTTC. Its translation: CATMRSSYNEQFF.

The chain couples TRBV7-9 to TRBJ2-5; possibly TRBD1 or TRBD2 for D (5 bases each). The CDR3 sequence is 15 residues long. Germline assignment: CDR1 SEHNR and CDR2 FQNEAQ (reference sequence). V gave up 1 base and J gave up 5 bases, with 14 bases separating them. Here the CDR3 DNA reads TGTGCCAGCAGCTTAGAGGGGAGAGCTTGGGAGACCCAGTACTTC. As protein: CASSLEGRAWETQYF.

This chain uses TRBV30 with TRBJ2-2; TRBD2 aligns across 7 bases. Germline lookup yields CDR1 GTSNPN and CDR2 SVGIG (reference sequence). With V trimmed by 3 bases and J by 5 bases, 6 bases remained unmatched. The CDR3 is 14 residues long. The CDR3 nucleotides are TGTGCCTGGAGCTCTTTACTAGCGACCGGGGAGCTGTTTTTT. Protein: CAWSSLLATGELFF. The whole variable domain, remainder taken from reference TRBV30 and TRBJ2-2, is SQTIHQWPATLVQPVGSPLSLECTVEGTSNPNLYWYRQAAGRGLQLLFYSVGIGQISSEVPQNLSASRPQDRQFILSSKKLLLSDSGFYLCAWSSLLATGELFFGEGSRLTVL.

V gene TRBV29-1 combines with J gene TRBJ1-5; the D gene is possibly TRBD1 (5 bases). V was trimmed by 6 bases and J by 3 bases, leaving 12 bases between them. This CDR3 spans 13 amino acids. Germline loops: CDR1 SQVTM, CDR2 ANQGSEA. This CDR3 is CSVNWGSNQPQHF. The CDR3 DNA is TGCAGCGTGAACTGGGGCTCCAATCAGCCCCAGCATTTT.

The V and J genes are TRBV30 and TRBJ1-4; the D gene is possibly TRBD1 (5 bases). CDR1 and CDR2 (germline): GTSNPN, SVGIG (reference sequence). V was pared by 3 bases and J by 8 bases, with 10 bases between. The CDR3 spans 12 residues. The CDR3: CAWSVWGEKLFF. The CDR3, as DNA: TGTGCCTGGAGCGTATGGGGGGAAAAACTGTTTTTT. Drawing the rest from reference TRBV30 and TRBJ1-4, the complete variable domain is SQTIHQWPATLVQPVGSPLSLECTVEGTSNPNLYWYRQAAGRGLQLLFYSVGIGQISSEVPQNLSASRPQDRQFILSSKKLLLSDSGFYLCAWSVWGEKLFFGSGTQLSVL.

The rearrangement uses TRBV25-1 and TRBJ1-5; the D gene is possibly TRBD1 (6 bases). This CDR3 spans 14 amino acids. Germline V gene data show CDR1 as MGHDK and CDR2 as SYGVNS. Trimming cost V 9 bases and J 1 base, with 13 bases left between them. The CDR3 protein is CASTTGSSNQPQHF. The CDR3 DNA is TGTGCCAGTACTACAGGGTCCAGCAATCAGCCCCAGCATTTT.

The CDR3 DNA follows: TGTGCCAGCAGCAGGACTGGAACCTACGAGCAGTACTTC. Translation gives CASSRTGTYEQYF. J is TRBJ2-7 and V is TRBV27; D may be TRBD2 (5 bases). The CDR3 totals 13 residues. Germline V gene lookup returns CDR1 MNHEY and CDR2 SMNVEV (reference sequence). V gave up 6 bases and J gave up 2 bases, with 11 bases separating them.

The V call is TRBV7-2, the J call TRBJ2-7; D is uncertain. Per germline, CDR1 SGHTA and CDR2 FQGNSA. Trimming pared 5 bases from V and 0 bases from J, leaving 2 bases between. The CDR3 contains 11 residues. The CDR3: CASSASYEQYF. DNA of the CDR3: TGTGCCAGCAGCGCCTCCTACGAGCAGTACTTC.

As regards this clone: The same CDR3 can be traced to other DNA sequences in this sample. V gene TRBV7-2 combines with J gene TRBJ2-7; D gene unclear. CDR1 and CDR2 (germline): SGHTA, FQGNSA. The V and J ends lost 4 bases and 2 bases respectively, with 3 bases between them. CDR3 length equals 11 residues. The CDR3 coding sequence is TGTGCCAGCAGCTCCGCCTACGAGCAGTACTTC. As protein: CASSSAYEQYF. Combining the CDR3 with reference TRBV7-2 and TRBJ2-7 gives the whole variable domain GAGVSQSPSNKVTEKGKDVELRCDPISGHTALYWYRQSLGQGLEFLIYFQGNSAPDKSGLPSDRFSAERTGGSVSTLTIQRTQQEDSAVYLCASSSAYEQYFGPGTRLTVT.

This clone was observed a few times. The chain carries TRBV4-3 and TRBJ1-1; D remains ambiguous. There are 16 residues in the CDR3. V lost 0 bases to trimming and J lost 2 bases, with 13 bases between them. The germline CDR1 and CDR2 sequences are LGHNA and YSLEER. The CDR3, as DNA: TGCGCCAGCAGCCAAGAGGGAACAGCCGTTAACACTGAAGCTTTCTTT. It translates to CASSQEGTAVNTEAFF.

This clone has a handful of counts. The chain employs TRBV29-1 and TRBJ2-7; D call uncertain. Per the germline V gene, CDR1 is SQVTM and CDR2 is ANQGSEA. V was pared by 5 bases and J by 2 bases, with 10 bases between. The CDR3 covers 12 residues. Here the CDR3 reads CSVSSVTYEQYF. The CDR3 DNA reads TGCAGCGTTTCTTCGGTCACCTACGAGCAGTACTTC.

CDR3 protein: CASSIVDRPYEQYF. CDR3 DNA sequence: TGTGCCAGCAGTATAGTGGACAGGCCTTACGAGCAGTACTTC. The chain recombines TRBV27 with TRBJ2-7; TRBD1 matches 7 bases. CDR3 size: 14 residues. V dropped 5 bases and J dropped 4; count of bases not matched to a gene: 8. From germline, CDR1 is MNHEY and CDR2 SMNVEV (reference sequence).

DNA of the CDR3: TGTGCCAGCTCACCCGGGGACAGCTCCTACGAGCAGTACTTC. It yields the protein CASSPGDSSYEQYF. The chain combines TRBV18 with TRBJ2-7, with TRBD1 matching over 7 bases. Trimming removed 3 bases from V and 0 bases from J; junction bases left unmatched: 2. The CDR3 is 14 residues long. Germline-derived CDR1 and CDR2 are KGHSH and LQKENI.

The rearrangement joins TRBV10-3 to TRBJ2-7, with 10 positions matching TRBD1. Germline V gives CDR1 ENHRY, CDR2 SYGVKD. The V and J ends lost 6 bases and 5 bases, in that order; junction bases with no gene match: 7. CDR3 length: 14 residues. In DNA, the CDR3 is TGTGCCATCAGCCTGACAGGGGGCCAAAACGAGCAGTACTTC. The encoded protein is CAISLTGGQNEQYF.

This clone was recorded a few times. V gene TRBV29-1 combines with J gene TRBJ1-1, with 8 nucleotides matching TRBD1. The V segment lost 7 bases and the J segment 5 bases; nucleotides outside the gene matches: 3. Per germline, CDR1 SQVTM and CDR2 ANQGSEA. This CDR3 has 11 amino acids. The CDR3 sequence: CSGGQVTEAFF. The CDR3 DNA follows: TGCAGCGGGGGACAGGTAACTGAAGCTTTCTTT. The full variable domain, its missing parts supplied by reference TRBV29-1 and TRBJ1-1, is SAVISQKPSRDICQRGTSLTIQCQVDSQVTMMFWYRQQPGQSLTLIATANQGSEATYESGFVIDKFPISRPNLTFSTLTVSNMSPEDSSIYLCSGGQVTEAFFGQGTRLTVV.

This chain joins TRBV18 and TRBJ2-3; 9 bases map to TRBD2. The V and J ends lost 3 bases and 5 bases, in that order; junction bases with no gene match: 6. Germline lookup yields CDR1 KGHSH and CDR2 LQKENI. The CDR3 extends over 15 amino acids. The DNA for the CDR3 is TGTGCCAGCTCACCCCGCGGGGGGGCCCAAGATACGCAGTATTTT. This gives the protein CASSPRGGAQDTQYF. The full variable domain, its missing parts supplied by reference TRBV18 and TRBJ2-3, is NAGVMQNPRHLVRRRGQEARLRCSPMKGHSHVYWYRQLPEEGLKFMVYLQKENIIDESGMPKERFSAEFPKEGPSILRIQQVVRGDSAAYFCASSPRGGAQDTQYFGPGTRLTVL.

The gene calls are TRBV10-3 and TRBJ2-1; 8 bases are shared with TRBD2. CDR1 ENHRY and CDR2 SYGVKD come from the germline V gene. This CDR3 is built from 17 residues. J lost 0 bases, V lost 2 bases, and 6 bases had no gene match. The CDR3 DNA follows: TGTGCCATCAGTGAGGGGTTAGCGGGGAGCTCCTACAATGAGCAGTTCTTC. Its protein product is CAISEGLAGSSYNEQFF.

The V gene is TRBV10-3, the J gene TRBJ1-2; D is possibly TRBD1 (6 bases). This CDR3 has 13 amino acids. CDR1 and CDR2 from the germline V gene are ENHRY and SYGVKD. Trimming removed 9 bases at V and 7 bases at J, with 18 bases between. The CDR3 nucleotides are TGTGCCATAAATACAGGGACCTCGGGTGGCTACACCTTC. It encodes CAINTGTSGGYTF.

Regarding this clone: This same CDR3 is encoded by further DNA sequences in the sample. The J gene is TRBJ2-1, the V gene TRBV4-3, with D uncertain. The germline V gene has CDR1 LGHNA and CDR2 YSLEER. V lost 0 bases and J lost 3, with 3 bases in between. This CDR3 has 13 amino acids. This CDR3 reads CASSQDYYNEQFF. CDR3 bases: TGCGCCAGCAGCCAAGATTACTACAATGAGCAGTTCTTC.

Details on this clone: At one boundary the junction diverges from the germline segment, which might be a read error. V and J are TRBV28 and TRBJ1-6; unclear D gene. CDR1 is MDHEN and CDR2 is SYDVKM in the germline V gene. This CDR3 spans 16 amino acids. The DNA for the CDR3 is TGTGCCAGCAGTTTCACTCGTTTGACGGCTAATTCACCCCCCCACTTT. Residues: CASSFTRLTANSPPHF.

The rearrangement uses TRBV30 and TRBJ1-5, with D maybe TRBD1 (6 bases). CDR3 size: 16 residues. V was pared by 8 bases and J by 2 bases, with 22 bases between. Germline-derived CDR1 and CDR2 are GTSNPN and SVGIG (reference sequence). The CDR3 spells CAAEAAGASGNQPQHF. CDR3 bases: TGTGCCGCTGAAGCTGCGGGGGCGAGTGGCAATCAGCCCCAGCATTTT.

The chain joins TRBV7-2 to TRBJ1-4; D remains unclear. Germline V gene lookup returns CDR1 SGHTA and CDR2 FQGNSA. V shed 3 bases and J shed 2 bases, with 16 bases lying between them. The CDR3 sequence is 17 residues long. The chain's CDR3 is CASSLSEGFLTNEKLFF. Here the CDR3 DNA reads TGTGCCAGCAGCTTGTCCGAGGGTTTTTTGACTAATGAAAAACTGTTTTTT.